This T cell receptor beta chain was identified during a study of blood T cells in healthy people across ages. The CDR3 consists of 21 residues. J lost 0 bases, V lost 2 bases, and 17 bases had no gene match. The authors ran a second PCR of about 6 to 11 cycles using a sample-barcoded 5' primer and a J-beta primer mix. TCRdb used MiXCR to reprocess the 5' RACE reads, holding one entry per CDR3 protein. The table lists about 1.7 million distinct CDR3 sequences, 28% of them singletons, with 7.7% in the top ten. The chain combines TRBV12-3 or TRBV12-4 with TRBJ2-1; 9 nucleotides agree with TRBD2. Sequenced: blood. The TCR was taken from a woman aged 30 to 39 in good health. The CDR3 bases are TGTGCCAGCAGTTTACGCGGGGCTTCTTGCGGGGGGGCGGGCTCCTACAATGAGCAGTTCTTC. This sequence encodes CASSLRGASCGGAGSYNEQFF.